Listed below are T cell receptor beta chains from one sample, sequenced in a study of blood T cell repertoires in COVID-19. Some clones are missing from TCRdb's copy, which holds only in-frame ones; the method was immunoSEQ multiplex PCR. The sample yields around 470,000 clones, roughly nine tenths seen once. The sequenced sample consisted of peripheral blood. The origin of the receptors is a young man with COVID-19, enrolled during active disease. CDR3s include the opening cysteine and the closing phenylalanine or tryptophan. A D gene is named only where the DNA matches it firmly. Part of the rows lack a size; the others show once, few, many or a class for expanded clones.

abundance,v_gene,d_gene,j_gene,CDR3aa,CDR3nt
-,TRBV7-2,-,TRBJ1-2,CASSFRVGYGYTF,TGTGCCAGCAGCTTCAGGGTCGGGTATGGCTACACCTTC
-,TRBV2,TRBD1,TRBJ1-3,CASRDRGNTIYF,TGTGCCAGCAGGGACAGGGGAAACACCATATATTTT
-,TRBV9,TRBD1,TRBJ1-5,CASSEGQGSNQPQHF,TGTGCCAGCAGTGAGGGACAGGGAAGCAATCAGCCCCAGCATTTT
-,TRBV5-8,TRBD2,TRBJ2-3,CASSQGLAGGPSTDTQYF,TGTGCCAGCAGCCAGGGACTAGCGGGAGGGCCTAGCACAGATACGCAGTATTTT
-,TRBV3-1/TRBV3-2,-,TRBJ1-2,CASSLSGSNYGYTF,TGTGCCAGCAGCCTGTCAGGCTCAAACTATGGCTACACCTTC
-,TRBV2,-,TRBJ2-3,CASSPTGTPYTDTQYF,TGTGCCAGCAGCCCCACAGGGACCCCTTACACAGATACGCAGTATTTT
-,TRBV9,TRBD1,TRBJ1-4,CASSAEETGFREKLFF,TGTGCCAGCAGCGCCGAAGAGACAGGGTTTAGGGAAAAACTGTTTTTT
-,TRBV14,TRBD1,TRBJ2-7,CASSPRTGSSYEQYF,TGTGCCAGCAGTCCAAGGACAGGGAGCTCCTACGAGCAGTACTTC
-,TRBV5-5,TRBD2,TRBJ2-5,CASSLRPSGSRVVRETQYF,TGTGCCAGCAGCTTGCGACCTAGCGGGAGTCGGGTGGTACGAGAGACCCAGTACTTC
-,TRBV18,TRBD2,TRBJ2-1,CASSLRTSVYNEQFF,TGTGCCAGCTCACTCAGGACTAGCGTATACAATGAGCAGTTCTTC
-,TRBV18,-,TRBJ1-1,CASSRAGQNTEAFF,TGTGCCAGCTCACGGGCAGGACAGAACACTGAAGCTTTCTTT
-,TRBV7-9,TRBD1,TRBJ1-1,CASRDRATEAFF,TGTGCCAGCAGAGACAGGGCTACTGAAGCTTTCTTT
-,TRBV3-1/TRBV3-2,-,TRBJ2-1,CASSLNNEQFF,TGTGCCAGCAGCTTAAACAATGAGCAGTTCTTC
-,TRBV19,-,TRBJ2-3,CASLAQGTDTQYF,TGTGCCAGTCTGGCCCAAGGCACAGATACGCAGTATTTT
-,TRBV7-6,TRBD2,TRBJ2-3,CASSSLAGGRDTQYF,TGTGCCAGCAGCTCACTAGCGGGGGGGCGGGATACGCAGTATTTT
-,TRBV2,TRBD1,TRBJ1-1,CASSETGALNTEAFF,TGTGCCAGCAGTGAGACAGGGGCCCTGAACACTGAAGCTTTCTTT
once,TRBV2,-,TRBJ2-7,CASSDMRRAQNEQYF,TGTGCCAGCAGCGACATGCGGAGGGCCCAGAACGAGCAGTACTTC
once,TRBV19,TRBD2,TRBJ2-1,CASKTGLAGEGEQFF,TGTGCCAGTAAGACGGGACTAGCGGGAGAGGGTGAGCAGTTCTTC
-,TRBV5-5,TRBD2,TRBJ2-4,CASSLSGDIQYF,TGTGCCAGCAGCTTGAGCGGGGACATTCAGTACTTC
-,TRBV4-1,-,TRBJ1-4,CASSQFGGRSEKLFF,TGCGCCAGCAGCCAATTCGGGGGTAGGAGTGAAAAACTGTTTTTT
-,TRBV6-5,-,TRBJ1-4,CASSYVLGGRREKLFF,TGTGCCAGCAGTTACGTTTTGGGGGGGCGGAGAGAAAAACTGTTTTTT
-,TRBV10-1,TRBD1,TRBJ1-1,CASSEGRGISWTEAFF,TGCGCCAGCAGTGAGGGCAGGGGGATATCATGGACTGAAGCTTTCTTT
-,TRBV5-1,-,TRBJ1-5,CASSFSPLDSNQPQHF,TGCGCCAGCAGCTTCTCCCCACTGGACTCGAATCAGCCCCAGCATTTT
-,TRBV4-1,-,TRBJ2-3,CASSPSGTGSGDTQYF,TGCGCCAGCAGCCCATCCGGTACGGGGTCAGGAGATACGCAGTATTTT
-,TRBV10-3,TRBD2,TRBJ2-7,CAIAGTGGEQYF,TGTGCCATCGCGGGGACCGGGGGGGAGCAGTACTTC
-,TRBV19,TRBD1,TRBJ1-5,CASSRRTGGLDQPQHF,TGTGCCAGTAGTCGGCGGACAGGCGGGCTGGATCAGCCCCAGCATTTT
-,TRBV7-2,TRBD2,TRBJ2-1,CASSWTSGGVNEQFF,TGTGCCAGCAGCTGGACTAGCGGGGGGGTCAATGAGCAGTTCTTC
-,TRBV10-3,TRBD2,TRBJ2-7,CAIRNLAGDYEQYF,TGTGCCATCAGAAATCTAGCGGGAGATTACGAGCAGTACTTC
-,TRBV27,-,TRBJ1-2,CASRMDSNYGYTF,TGTGCCAGCAGGATGGACAGCAACTATGGCTACACCTTC
-,TRBV6-1,-,TRBJ1-1,CASSDRGRIKAFF,TGTGCCAGCAGTGACAGGGGTAGGATTAAAGCTTTCTTT
-,TRBV29-1,-,TRBJ2-1,CSVETGDTNNEQFF,TGCAGCGTCGAAACGGGAGACACAAACAATGAGCAGTTCTTC
-,TRBV6-9,-,TRBJ1-6,CASSPPGPHSYNSPLHF,TGTGCCAGCAGTCCCCCTGGCCCACACTCCTATAATTCACCCCTCCACTTT
-,TRBV19,TRBD2,TRBJ2-5,CASSRQSGSEETQYF,TGTGCCAGTAGTAGACAAAGCGGGAGCGAAGAGACCCAGTACTTC
-,TRBV6-5,-,TRBJ1-1,CASSYGVEAFF,TGTGCCAGCAGTTACGGAGTTGAAGCTTTCTTT
-,TRBV6-4,TRBD1,TRBJ1-4,CASSPGTGTEKLFF,TGTGCCAGCAGCCCCGGGACAGGGACTGAAAAACTGTTTTTT
-,TRBV3-1/TRBV3-2,-,TRBJ2-4,CASSLTGTQQQNIQYF,TGTGCCAGCAGCCTAACCGGGACTCAGCAACAAAACATTCAGTACTTC
-,TRBV18,-,TRBJ2-7,CASSPSSPGNGLWEQYF,TGTGCCAGCTCACCAAGCTCACCGGGAAACGGATTGTGGGAGCAGTACTTC
-,TRBV28,TRBD2,TRBJ2-7,CASSLWTSGVYEQYF,TGTGCCAGCAGTTTGTGGACTAGCGGCGTCTACGAGCAGTACTTC